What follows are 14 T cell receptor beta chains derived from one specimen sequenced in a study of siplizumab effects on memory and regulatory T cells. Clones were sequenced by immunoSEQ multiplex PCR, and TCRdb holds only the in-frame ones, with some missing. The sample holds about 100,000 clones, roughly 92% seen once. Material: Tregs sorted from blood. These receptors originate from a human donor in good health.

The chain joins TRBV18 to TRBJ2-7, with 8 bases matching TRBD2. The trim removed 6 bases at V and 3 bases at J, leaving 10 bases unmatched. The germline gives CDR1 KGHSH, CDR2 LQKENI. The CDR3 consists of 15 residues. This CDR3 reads CASSPPRSGSYEQYF. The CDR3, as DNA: TGTGCCAGCTCCCCCCCCAGGAGCGGGAGCTACGAGCAGTACTTC.

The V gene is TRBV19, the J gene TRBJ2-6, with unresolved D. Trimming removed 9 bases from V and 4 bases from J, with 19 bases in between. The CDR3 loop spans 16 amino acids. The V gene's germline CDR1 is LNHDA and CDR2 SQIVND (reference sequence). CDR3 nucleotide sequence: TGTGCCAGCCACAAGGCATGGGTGAACGGGGCCAACGTCCTGACTTTC. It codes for CASHKAWVNGANVLTF. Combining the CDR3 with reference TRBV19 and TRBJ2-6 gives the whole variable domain DGGITQSPKYLFRKEGQNVTLSCEQNLNHDAMYWYRQDPGQGLRLIYYSQIVNDFQKGDIAEGYSVSREKKESFPLTVTSAQKNPTAFYLCASHKAWVNGANVLTFGAGSRLTVL.

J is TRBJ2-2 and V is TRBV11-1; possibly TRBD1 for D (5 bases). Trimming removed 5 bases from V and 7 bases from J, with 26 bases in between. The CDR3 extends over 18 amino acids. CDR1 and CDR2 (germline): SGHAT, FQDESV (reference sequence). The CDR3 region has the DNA TGTGCCAGCAGCCAACGATGGGGCCTCGTTCTAGGTGGCGGGGAGCTGTTTTTT. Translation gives CASSQRWGLVLGGGELFF.

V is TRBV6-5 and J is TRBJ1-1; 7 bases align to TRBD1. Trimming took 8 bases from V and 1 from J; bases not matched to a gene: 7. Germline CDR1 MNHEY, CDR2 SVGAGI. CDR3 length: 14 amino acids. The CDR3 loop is CASLRGLRNTEAFF. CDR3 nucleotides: TGTGCCAGCTTGAGGGGGCTGAGGAACACTGAAGCTTTCTTT.

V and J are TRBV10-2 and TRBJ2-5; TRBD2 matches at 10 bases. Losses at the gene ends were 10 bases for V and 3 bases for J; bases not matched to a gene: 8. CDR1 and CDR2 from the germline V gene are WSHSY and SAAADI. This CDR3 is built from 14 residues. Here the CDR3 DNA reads TGCGCCACCGGGGCCAGCGGGAGGGAAGAGACCCAGTACTTC. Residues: CATGASGREETQYF.

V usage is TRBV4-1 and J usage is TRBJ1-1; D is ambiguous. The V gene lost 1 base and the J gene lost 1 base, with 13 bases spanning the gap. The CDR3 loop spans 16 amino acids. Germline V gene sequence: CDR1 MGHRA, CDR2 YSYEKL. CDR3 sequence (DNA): TGCGCCAGCAGCCAAGGGTGGTCCGCGAGGAACACTGAAGCTTTCTTT. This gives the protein CASSQGWSARNTEAFF.

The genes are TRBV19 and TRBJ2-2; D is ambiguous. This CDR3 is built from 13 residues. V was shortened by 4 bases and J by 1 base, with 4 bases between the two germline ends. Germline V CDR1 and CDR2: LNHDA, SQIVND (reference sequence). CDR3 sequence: CASSNQNTGELFF. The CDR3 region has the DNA TGTGCCAGTAGTAACCAGAACACCGGGGAGCTGTTTTTT. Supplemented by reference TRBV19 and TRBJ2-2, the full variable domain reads DGGITQSPKYLFRKEGQNVTLSCEQNLNHDAMYWYRQDPGQGLRLIYYSQIVNDFQKGDIAEGYSVSREKKESFPLTVTSAQKNPTAFYLCASSNQNTGELFFGEGSRLTVL.

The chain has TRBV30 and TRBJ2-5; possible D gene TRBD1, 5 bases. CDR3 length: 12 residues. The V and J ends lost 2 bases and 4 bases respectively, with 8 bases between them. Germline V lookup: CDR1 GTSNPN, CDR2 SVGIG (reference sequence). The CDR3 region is CAWSSGSETQYF. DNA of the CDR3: TGTGCCTGGAGTTCAGGGTCAGAGACCCAGTACTTC.

The CDR3, as DNA: TGTGCCAGCAGCGTAGATACTAGAAGCACCGGGGAGCTGTTTTTT. Translating it yields CASSVDTRSTGELFF. The chain links TRBV9 to TRBJ2-2, with a possible D match to TRBD2 (5 bases). The V end lost 0 bases, the J end lost 4 bases, and 10 bases lay between the germline ends. The length of the CDR3 is 15 residues. The germline gives CDR1 SGDLS, CDR2 YYNGEE.

CDR3 protein: CASSFLQGAPPVLTF. DNA of the CDR3: TGTGCCAGCAGCTTTCTCCAGGGGGCTCCCCCCGTCCTGACTTTC. The chain combines TRBV11-2 with TRBJ2-6; 8 bases map to TRBD1. Losses at the gene ends were 3 bases for V and 12 bases for J; bases not matched to a gene: 10. Germline loops: CDR1 SGHAT, CDR2 FQNNGV. CDR3 size: 15 residues. Variable domain in full (rest from reference TRBV11-2 and TRBJ2-6): EAGVAQSPRYKIIEKRQSVAFWCNPISGHATLYWYQQILGQGPKLLIQFQNNGVVDDSQLPKDRFSAERLKGVDSTLKIQPAKLEDSAVYLCASSFLQGAPPVLTFGAGSRLTVL.

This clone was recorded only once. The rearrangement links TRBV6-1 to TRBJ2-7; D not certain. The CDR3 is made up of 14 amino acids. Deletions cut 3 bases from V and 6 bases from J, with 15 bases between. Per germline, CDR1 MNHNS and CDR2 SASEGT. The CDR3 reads CASSEQIRTGEQYF. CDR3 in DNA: TGTGCCAGCAGTGAGCAGATACGGACCGGCGAGCAGTACTTC.

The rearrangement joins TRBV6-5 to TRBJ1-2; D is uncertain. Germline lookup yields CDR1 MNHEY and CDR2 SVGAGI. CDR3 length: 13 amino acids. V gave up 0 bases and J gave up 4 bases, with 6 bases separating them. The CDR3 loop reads CASSYSRSYGYTF. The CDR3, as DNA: TGTGCCAGCAGTTACTCGAGAAGCTATGGCTACACCTTC.

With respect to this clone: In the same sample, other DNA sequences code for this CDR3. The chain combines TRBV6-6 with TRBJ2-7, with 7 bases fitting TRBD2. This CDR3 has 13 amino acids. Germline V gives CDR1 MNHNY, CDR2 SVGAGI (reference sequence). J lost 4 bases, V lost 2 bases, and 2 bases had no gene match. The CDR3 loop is CASSYGRGYEQYF. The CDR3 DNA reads TGTGCCAGCAGTTACGGGCGGGGGTACGAGCAGTACTTC.

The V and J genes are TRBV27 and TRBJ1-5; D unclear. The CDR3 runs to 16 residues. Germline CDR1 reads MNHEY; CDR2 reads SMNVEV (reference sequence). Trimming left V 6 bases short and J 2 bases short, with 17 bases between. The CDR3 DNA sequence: TGTGCCAGCAGGCGGGCGGGCGGCGGGGGCAATCAGCCCCAGCATTTT. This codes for CASRRAGGGGNQPQHF.